The clone carrying this T cell receptor beta chain has a count of ten or more. Its antigen is as yet unknown. Researchers barred patients who had uncontrolled infection, other autoimmune disease, pregnancy or lactation. Clinical symptoms, serum thyroxine, TRAb, thyroid ultrasound and orbital computed tomography informed diagnoses. These data come from a study of T cells in Graves' hyperthyroidism and ophthalmopathy. The TCR beta CDR3 regions underwent amplification using RNA transcripts as the source. TCR CDR3 regions were first amplified by RT-PCR with HTBI primers. TCRdb re-derived calls from the multiplex PCR reads in MiXCR, one entry per CDR3 protein. The sample yields approximately 600,000 distinct CDR3 sequences, about 16% seen once. Germline CDR1 reads DFQATT; CDR2 reads SNEGSKA (reference sequence). This CDR3 has 15 amino acids. V dropped 1 base and J dropped 5; count of bases not matched to a gene: 5.

Study-wide points: The blood repertoire included most of the expanded thyroid clonotypes above 0.001.

This chain links TRBV20-1 with TRBJ2-2; TRBD2 matches 9 bases. The clonotype was recovered from a woman aged 25-40 years with Graves' hyperthyroidism. The sample was blood. CDR3 bases: TGCAGTGCTAGAGTAGCGGGAGTAGGGACCGGGGAGCTGTTTTTT. Protein sequence: CSARVAGVGTGELFF.